These T cell receptor beta chains were read from a single sample in a study of blood T cells in healthy people across ages. TCRdb re-analysed the 5' RACE reads in MiXCR, keeping a single row per CDR3 protein. The sample carries 750,000 to 950,000 distinct CDR3 sequences, 20% to 30% recorded once. This same sample was also part of a study on T cells of mothers and their children.

The sample consisted of blood. The receptors stem from a boy between 10 and 17 years old in good health. The CDR3 runs from the conserved cysteine through the conserved F or W. The D gene is left open where the match is weak. For some rows the clone size is stated as once, few or many, or as a class when expanded; others skip it.

clone_size,j_call,v_call,d_call,cdr3_nt,cdr3_aa
NA,TRBJ2-3,TRBV6-5,NA,TGTGCCAGCAGTTTTATCAGGGGAGATACGCAGTATTTT,CASSFIRGDTQYF
NA,TRBJ2-5,TRBV20-1,NA,TGCAGTGCTGCCCCCCGAGACCGGCCGGAGACCCAGTACTTC,CSAAPRDRPETQYF
NA,TRBJ1-2,TRBV3-1,NA,TGTGCCAGCAGCCAAGATACAGGCTATGGCTACACCTTC,CASSQDTGYGYTF
NA,TRBJ1-4,TRBV12-3/TRBV12-4,NA,TGTGCCAGCGGGACTGCCGCAGAGGAAAAACTGTTTTTT,CASGTAAEEKLFF
many,TRBJ2-5,TRBV27,NA,TGTGCCAGCAGCTTGACCAGACAAGAGACCCAGTACTTC,CASSLTRQETQYF
NA,TRBJ1-1,TRBV10-3,NA,TGTGCCATCAGTGGGGGGACACCTGAAGCTTTCTTT,CAISGGTPEAFF
NA,TRBJ2-7,TRBV12-3/TRBV12-4,TRBD1,TGTGCCAGCAGCTATCGACAGGGGCAGTACTTC,CASSYRQGQYF
NA,TRBJ2-2,TRBV7-3,NA,TGTGCCAGCAGCTTAACAGGGCACACCGGGGAGCTGTTTTTT,CASSLTGHTGELFF
NA,TRBJ2-1,TRBV20-1,NA,TGCAGTGCTAGAGGGCCAGGAAGCTCCTACAATGAGCAGTTCTTC,CSARGPGSSYNEQFF
NA,TRBJ2-3,TRBV20-1,TRBD2,TGCAGTGCTAGGGAACTAGCGAGTGGTTCAGATACGCAGTATTTT,CSARELASGSDTQYF
NA,TRBJ2-7,TRBV10-3,TRBD2,TGTGCCATCAGTGAGTCTGGACTAGCGGGGCTTTACTTC,CAISESGLAGLYF
few,TRBJ2-3,TRBV25-1,NA,TGTGCCAGCACTCCCTGGGACACAGATACGCAGTATTTT,CASTPWDTDTQYF
NA,TRBJ1-2,TRBV7-6,TRBD1,TGTGCCAGCAGCTTAGACGTGGAGGGGGCGGAACATGGCTACACCTTC,CASSLDVEGAEHGYTF
NA,TRBJ2-5,TRBV20-1,TRBD2,TGCAGTGCTCCCGGTCTAGCGGGGTCACAAGAGACCCAGTACTTC,CSAPGLAGSQETQYF
NA,TRBJ1-2,TRBV5-1,NA,TGCGCCAGCAGCTTGGCGATAGGACAGATAAACTATGGCTACACCTTC,CASSLAIGQINYGYTF
NA,TRBJ2-5,TRBV15,TRBD1,TGTGCCACCAGGGCGGACAGGGTGGGCCAAGAGACCCAGTACTTC,CATRADRVGQETQYF
NA,TRBJ2-3,TRBV6-2/TRBV6-3,TRBD2,TGTGCCAGCAGTTACCTCGGACTAGCGGGGACTTTAGATACGCAGTATTTT,CASSYLGLAGTLDTQYF
NA,TRBJ2-1,TRBV9,TRBD2,TGTGCCAGCAGCGTCGGGACTAGCGGAGCTCTCCCCTACAATGAGCAGTTCTTC,CASSVGTSGALPYNEQFF
many,TRBJ2-7,TRBV28,TRBD1,TGTGCCAGCAGTTTCGACAGGGCGGTGTACGAGCAGTACTTC,CASSFDRAVYEQYF
NA,TRBJ2-5,TRBV6-2/TRBV6-3,TRBD2,TGTGCCAGTCTGCGGGGGTACGGGGAGACCCAGTACTTC,CASLRGYGETQYF
few,TRBJ2-5,TRBV10-3,NA,TGTGCCATCAGTGAGTCGATAAAGGAGACCCAGTACTTC,CAISESIKETQYF
few,TRBJ2-1,TRBV20-1,TRBD2,TGCAGTGCTAGAGACGAAGCGGGGGGCGACAGCTCCTACAATGAGCAGTTCTTC,CSARDEAGGDSSYNEQFF
few,TRBJ2-1,TRBV27,NA,TGTGCCAGCAGTTTCAACGCGTACAATGAGCAGTTCTTC,CASSFNAYNEQFF
few,TRBJ2-7,TRBV29-1,TRBD1,TGCAGCGTGGAAGCCATGGGGACAGGTCACTACGAGCAGTACTTC,CSVEAMGTGHYEQYF
few,TRBJ2-5,TRBV5-1,NA,TGCGCCAGCAGCATTACAGGGTCAGAGACCCAGTACTTC,CASSITGSETQYF
few,TRBJ2-7,TRBV5-4,TRBD2,TGTGCCAGCAGCCCGACTAGCGGGACATCCTACGAGCAGTACTTC,CASSPTSGTSYEQYF
few,TRBJ1-4,TRBV7-2,NA,TGTGCCAGCAGCCTAAATCGCAGAGATAATGAAAAACTGTTTTTT,CASSLNRRDNEKLFF
NA,TRBJ2-5,TRBV7-9,NA,TGTGCCAGCAGCTTCGATCGCTCTCGGGGGAAACAAGAGACCCAGTACTTC,CASSFDRSRGKQETQYF
NA,TRBJ2-3,TRBV3-1,NA,TGTGCCAGCAGCCAAGCCCGGGTGGCATGGACAGATACGCAGTATTTT,CASSQARVAWTDTQYF
few,TRBJ1-5,TRBV29-1,NA,TGCAGCGTGAGAGGATCCCGGGATCAGCCCCAGCATTTT,CSVRGSRDQPQHF
NA,TRBJ2-7,TRBV29-1,NA,TGCAGCACACAAGTGACGGGGGGCCCTAACGAGCAGTGCTTC,CSTQVTGGPNEQCF
NA,TRBJ1-4,TRBV7-9,NA,TGTACCAGCAGCTTAGCCAGGGGTAATGAAAAACTGTTTTTT,CTSSLARGNEKLFF
NA,TRBJ2-2,TRBV9,NA,TGTGCCAGCAGCGTAGACCCTAACACCGGGGAGCTGTTTTTT,CASSVDPNTGELFF
NA,TRBJ1-2,TRBV7-9,NA,TGTGCCAGCAGCTTAGGGACCCAGGGAGCGAATGGCTACACCTTC,CASSLGTQGANGYTF
NA,TRBJ2-3,TRBV9,NA,TGTGCCAGCAGCCCCCGGGGCAGAACGGCATCAGATACGCAGTATTTT,CASSPRGRTASDTQYF
few,TRBJ2-5,TRBV12-3/TRBV12-4,NA,TGTGCCAGCAACAGAGCGTCAACCCAAGAGACCCAGTACTTC,CASNRASTQETQYF
NA,TRBJ1-5,TRBV27,NA,TGTGCCAGCAGTCCCACGGGGAGTCAGCCCCAGCATTTT,CASSPTGSQPQHF
NA,TRBJ2-7,TRBV6-2/TRBV6-3,TRBD2,TGTGCCAGCAGTTTGGAGCGGGGCTACACCTACGAGCAGTACTTC,CASSLERGYTYEQYF
once,TRBJ2-5,TRBV6-1,TRBD2,TGTGCCAGCAGGGTACGACTAGCGGGACAAGAGACCCAGTACTTC,CASRVRLAGQETQYF
few,TRBJ2-7,TRBV2,NA,TGCGCCACCTCAACTACGGGACACCGGACCTACGAGCAGTACTTC,CATSTTGHRTYEQYF
NA,TRBJ2-1,TRBV6-6,NA,TGTGCCAGCACCCAGGGTCAGGGATACAATGAGCAGTTCTTC,CASTQGQGYNEQFF
NA,TRBJ1-1,TRBV5-1,NA,TGCGCCAGCAGCTTGGACCCTGCGGTTAACACTGAAGCTTTCTTT,CASSLDPAVNTEAFF
few,TRBJ2-5,TRBV10-3,NA,TGTGCCATCAGCCAGCCGGGACTCAAAGAGACCCAGTACTTC,CAISQPGLKETQYF
NA,TRBJ1-2,TRBV28,NA,TGTGCCAGCAGTCCTAGTAGGAGCCTCGGCTACTATGGCTACACCTTC,CASSPSRSLGYYGYTF
few,TRBJ2-7,TRBV24-1,NA,TGTGCCACCAGTGATCCCCCGGGGGAGGAGCAGTACTTC,CATSDPPGEEQYF
few,TRBJ2-2,TRBV2,TRBD1,TGTGCCAGCACTCTGGGGGACAGTAACACCGGGGAGCTGTTTTTT,CASTLGDSNTGELFF
NA,TRBJ1-2,TRBV28,NA,TGTGCCACCACCTTGGGCTATGGCTACACCTTC,CATTLGYGYTF
few,TRBJ2-1,TRBV3-1,NA,TGTGCCAGCAGCCAGAGGAGACAGAGCTCCTACAATGAGCAGTTCTTC,CASSQRRQSSYNEQFF
once,TRBJ2-4,TRBV27,NA,TGTGCCAGCAGTTTAATGCGGAATAGAAACATTCAGTACTTC,CASSLMRNRNIQYF
NA,TRBJ1-2,TRBV7-6,NA,TGTGCCAGCAGCTTAGTGATGGGGGGGGACGGCTACACCTTC,CASSLVMGGDGYTF
NA,TRBJ2-7,TRBV29-1,TRBD1,TGCAGCGTTGAGGACAGGGGCCGCGCCTCCTACGAGCAGTACTTC,CSVEDRGRASYEQYF
NA,TRBJ1-3,TRBV12-3/TRBV12-4,NA,TGTGCCAGCAGTTTATTCTGGAGCCCCAAAGGTGGAAACACCATATATTTT,CASSLFWSPKGGNTIYF
NA,TRBJ2-1,TRBV7-9,TRBD2,TGTGACAGCAGCTTAGGGACTAGCGGGTACAATGAGCAGTTCTTC,CDSSLGTSGYNEQFF
NA,TRBJ2-7,TRBV6-2/TRBV6-3,TRBD1,TGTGCCAGCAATTCCGGACAGGGCTCCTACGAGCAGTACTTC,CASNSGQGSYEQYF
few,TRBJ2-7,TRBV12-3/TRBV12-4,NA,TGTGCCAGCAGTTTCGGCAGGGCAGACGAGCAGTACTTC,CASSFGRADEQYF
NA,TRBJ2-3,TRBV27,NA,TGCGCCACTACCCTGGCCGGTCGGACGACAGATACGCAGTATTTT,CATTLAGRTTDTQYF
many,TRBJ2-1,TRBV12-3/TRBV12-4,NA,TGTGCCAGCACGTTACAGGGTGGGACCTACAATGAGCAGTTCTTC,CASTLQGGTYNEQFF
many,TRBJ2-5,TRBV4-2,TRBD2,TGTGCCAGCAGCCAGAGACTAGCGCAAGAGACCCAGTACTTC,CASSQRLAQETQYF
few,TRBJ2-7,TRBV5-1,NA,TGCGCCAGCAGCTTGGACCAGGGTAGGACCTACGAGCAGTACTTC,CASSLDQGRTYEQYF